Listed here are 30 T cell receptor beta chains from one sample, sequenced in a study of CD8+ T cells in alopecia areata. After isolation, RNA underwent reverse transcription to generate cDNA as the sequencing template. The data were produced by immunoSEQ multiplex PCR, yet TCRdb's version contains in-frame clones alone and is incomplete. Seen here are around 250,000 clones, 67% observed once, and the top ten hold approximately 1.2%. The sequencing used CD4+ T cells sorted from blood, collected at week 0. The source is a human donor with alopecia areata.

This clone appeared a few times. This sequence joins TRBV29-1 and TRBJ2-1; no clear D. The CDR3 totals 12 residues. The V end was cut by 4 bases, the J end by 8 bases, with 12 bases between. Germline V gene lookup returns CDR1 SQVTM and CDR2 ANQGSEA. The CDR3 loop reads CSVGSSLHEQFF. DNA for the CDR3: TGCAGCGTTGGCTCCTCCCTTCATGAGCAGTTCTTC.

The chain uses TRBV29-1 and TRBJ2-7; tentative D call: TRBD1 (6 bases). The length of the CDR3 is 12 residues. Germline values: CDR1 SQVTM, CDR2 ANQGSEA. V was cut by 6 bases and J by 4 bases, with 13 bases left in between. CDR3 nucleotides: TGCAGCGTCTCAGGGGAAAGGTACGAGCAGTACTTC. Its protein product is CSVSGERYEQYF.

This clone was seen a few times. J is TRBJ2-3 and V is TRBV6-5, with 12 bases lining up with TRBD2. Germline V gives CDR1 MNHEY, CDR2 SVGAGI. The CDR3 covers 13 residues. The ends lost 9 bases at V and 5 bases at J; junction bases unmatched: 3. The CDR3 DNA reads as TGTGCCAGTGGACTAGCGGGGAGAGATACGCAGTATTTT. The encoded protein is CASGLAGRDTQYF.

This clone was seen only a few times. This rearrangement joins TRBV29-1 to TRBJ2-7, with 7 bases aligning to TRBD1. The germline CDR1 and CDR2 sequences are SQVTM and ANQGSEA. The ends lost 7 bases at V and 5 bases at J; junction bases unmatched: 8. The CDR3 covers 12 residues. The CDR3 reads CSAKTGKDEQYF. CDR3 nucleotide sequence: TGCAGCGCCAAGACAGGGAAAGACGAGCAGTACTTC.

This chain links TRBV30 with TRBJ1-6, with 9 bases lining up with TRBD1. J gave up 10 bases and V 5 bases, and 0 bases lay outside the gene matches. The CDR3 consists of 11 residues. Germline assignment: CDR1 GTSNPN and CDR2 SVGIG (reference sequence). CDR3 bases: TGTGCCTGGGGACAGGGGTCACCCCTCCACTTT. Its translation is CAWGQGSPLHF.

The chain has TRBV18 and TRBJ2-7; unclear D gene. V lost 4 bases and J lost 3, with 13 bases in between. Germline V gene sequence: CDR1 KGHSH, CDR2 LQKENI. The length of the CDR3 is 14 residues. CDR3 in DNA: TGTGCCAGCTCACAAGGGATCGGTCTCTACGAGCAGTACTTC. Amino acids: CASSQGIGLYEQYF.

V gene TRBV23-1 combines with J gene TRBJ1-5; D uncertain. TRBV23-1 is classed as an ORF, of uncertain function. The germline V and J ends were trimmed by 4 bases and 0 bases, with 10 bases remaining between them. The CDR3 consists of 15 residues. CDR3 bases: TGCGCCAGCAGTCCATACGGGTATAGCAATCAGCCCCAGCATTTT. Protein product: CASSPYGYSNQPQHF.

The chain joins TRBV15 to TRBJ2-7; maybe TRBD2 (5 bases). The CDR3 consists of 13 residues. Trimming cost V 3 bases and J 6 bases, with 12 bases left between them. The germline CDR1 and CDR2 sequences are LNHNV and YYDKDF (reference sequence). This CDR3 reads CATSSSGSLEQYF. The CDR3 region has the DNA TGTGCCACCAGCAGTTCGGGATCACTCGAGCAGTACTTC.

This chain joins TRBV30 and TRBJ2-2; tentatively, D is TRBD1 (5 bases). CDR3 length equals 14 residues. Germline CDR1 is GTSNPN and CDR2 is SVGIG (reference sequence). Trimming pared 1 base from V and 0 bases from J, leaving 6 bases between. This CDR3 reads CAWSEGANTGELFF. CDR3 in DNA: TGTGCCTGGAGTGAAGGGGCGAACACCGGGGAGCTGTTTTTT.

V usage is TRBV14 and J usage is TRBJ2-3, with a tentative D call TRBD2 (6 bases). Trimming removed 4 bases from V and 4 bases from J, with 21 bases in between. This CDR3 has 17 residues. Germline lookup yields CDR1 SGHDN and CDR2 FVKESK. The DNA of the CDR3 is TGTGCCAGCAGCCGCCCTGGGGTTAGCGGCCGCCCAGATACGCAGTATTTT. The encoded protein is CASSRPGVSGRPDTQYF.

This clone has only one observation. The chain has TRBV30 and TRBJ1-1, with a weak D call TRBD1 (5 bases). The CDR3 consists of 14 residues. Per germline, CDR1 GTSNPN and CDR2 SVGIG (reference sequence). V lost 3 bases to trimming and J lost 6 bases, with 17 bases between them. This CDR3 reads CAWSVLLRESEAFF. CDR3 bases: TGTGCCTGGAGCGTACTCCTCAGGGAGTCTGAAGCTTTCTTT.

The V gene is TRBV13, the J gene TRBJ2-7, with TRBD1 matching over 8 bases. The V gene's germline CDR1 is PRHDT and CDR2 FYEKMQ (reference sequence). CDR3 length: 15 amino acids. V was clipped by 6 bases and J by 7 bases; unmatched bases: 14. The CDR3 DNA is TGTGCCAGCAGTTCCCGCGGGACAGGCTACGAAGAGCAGTACTTC. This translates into CASSSRGTGYEEQYF.

The CDR3 DNA sequence: TGTGCCAGCTCACCACGGTCCGGCAATCAGCCCCAGCATTTT. This encodes CASSPRSGNQPQHF. The rearrangement joins TRBV18 to TRBJ1-5; D call uncertain. Germline V gene data show CDR1 as KGHSH and CDR2 as LQKENI. This CDR3 is 14 amino acids long. Trimming took 1 base from V and 2 from J, leaving 6 bases between them. The variable domain in full, completed from reference TRBV18 and TRBJ1-5, reads NAGVMQNPRHLVRRRGQEARLRCSPMKGHSHVYWYRQLPEEGLKFMVYLQKENIIDESGMPKERFSAEFPKEGPSILRIQQVVRGDSAAYFCASSPRSGNQPQHFGDGTRLSIL.

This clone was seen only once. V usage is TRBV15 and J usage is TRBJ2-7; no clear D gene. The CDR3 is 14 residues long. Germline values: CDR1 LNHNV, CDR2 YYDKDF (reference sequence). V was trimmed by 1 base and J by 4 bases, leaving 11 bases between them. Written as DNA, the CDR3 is TGTGCCACCAGCAGAGGTTATAACGATTACGAGCAGTACTTC. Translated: CATSRGYNDYEQYF.

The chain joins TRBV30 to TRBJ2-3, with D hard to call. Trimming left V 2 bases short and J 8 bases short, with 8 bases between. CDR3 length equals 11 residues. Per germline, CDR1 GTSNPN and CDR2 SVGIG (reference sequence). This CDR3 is CAWSKGGTQYF. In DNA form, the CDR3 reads TGTGCCTGGAGTAAAGGTGGTACGCAGTATTTT.

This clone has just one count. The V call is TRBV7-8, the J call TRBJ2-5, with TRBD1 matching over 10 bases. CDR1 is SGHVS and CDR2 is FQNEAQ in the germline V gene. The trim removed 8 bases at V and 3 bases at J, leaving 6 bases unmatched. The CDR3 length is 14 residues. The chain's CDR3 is CASLQGTGEETQYF. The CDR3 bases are TGTGCCAGCCTCCAAGGGACAGGGGAAGAGACCCAGTACTTC.

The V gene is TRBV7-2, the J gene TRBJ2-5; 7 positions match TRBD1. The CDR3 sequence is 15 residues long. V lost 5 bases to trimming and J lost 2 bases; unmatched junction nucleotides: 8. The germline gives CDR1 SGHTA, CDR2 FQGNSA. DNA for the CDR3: TGTGCCAGCAGCATAGGACAGGCGAGGCAAGAGACCCAGTACTTC. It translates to CASSIGQARQETQYF.

CDR3 in DNA: TGTGCCAGCAGTGAAGTCGGGGGCAACTATGGCTACACCTTC. Its protein is CASSEVGGNYGYTF. V is TRBV2 and J is TRBJ1-2; possible D gene TRBD1, 6 bases. The V gene's germline CDR1 is SNHLY and CDR2 FYNNEI. V lost 1 base to trimming and J lost 2 bases, with 8 bases between them. The CDR3 loop spans 14 amino acids.

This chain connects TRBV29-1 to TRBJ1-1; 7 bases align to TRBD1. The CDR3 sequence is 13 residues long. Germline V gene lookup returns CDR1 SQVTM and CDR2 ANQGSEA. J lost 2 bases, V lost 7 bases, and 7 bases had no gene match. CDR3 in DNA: TGCAGCGCTCCAGGGGGAAAAAACACTGAAGCTTTCTTT. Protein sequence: CSAPGGKNTEAFF.

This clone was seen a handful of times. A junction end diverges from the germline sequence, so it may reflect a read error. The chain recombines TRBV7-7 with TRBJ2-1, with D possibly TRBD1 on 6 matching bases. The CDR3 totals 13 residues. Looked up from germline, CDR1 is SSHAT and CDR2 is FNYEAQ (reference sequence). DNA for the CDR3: TGTGCTAGCAGCCTGGACAGCTACAATGAGCAGTTCTTC. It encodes CASSLDSYNEQFF.

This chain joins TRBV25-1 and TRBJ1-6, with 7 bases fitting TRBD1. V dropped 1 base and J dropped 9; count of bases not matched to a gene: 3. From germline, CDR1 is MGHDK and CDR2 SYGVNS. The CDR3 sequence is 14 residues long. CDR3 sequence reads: CASSESDRVSPLHF. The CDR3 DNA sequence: TGTGCCAGCAGTGAATCTGACAGGGTTTCACCCCTCCACTTT.

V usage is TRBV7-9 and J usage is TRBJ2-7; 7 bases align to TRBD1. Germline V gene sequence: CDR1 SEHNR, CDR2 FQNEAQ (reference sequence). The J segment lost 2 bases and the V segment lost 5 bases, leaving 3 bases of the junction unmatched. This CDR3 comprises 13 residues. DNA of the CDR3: TGTGCCAGCAGCCGGGACAGCGCCTACGAGCAGTACTTC. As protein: CASSRDSAYEQYF.

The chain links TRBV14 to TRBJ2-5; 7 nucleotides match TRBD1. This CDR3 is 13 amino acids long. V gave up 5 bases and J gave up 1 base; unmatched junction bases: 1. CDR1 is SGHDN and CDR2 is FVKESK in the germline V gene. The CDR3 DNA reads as TGTGCCAGCAGCGACAGGGTCCAAGAGACCCAGTACTTC. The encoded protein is CASSDRVQETQYF.

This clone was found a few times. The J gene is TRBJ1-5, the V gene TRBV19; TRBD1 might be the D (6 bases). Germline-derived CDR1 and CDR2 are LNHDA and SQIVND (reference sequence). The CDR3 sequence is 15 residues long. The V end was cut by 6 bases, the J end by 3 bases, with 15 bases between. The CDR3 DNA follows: TGTGCCAGTAGACTCGACAGGAGTGACAATCAGCCCCAGCATTTT. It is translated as CASRLDRSDNQPQHF.

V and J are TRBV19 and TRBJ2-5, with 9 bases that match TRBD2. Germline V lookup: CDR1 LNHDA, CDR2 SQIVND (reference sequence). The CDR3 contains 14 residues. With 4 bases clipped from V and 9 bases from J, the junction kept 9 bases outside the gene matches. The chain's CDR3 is CASSKSGGPGAQYF. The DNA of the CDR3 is TGTGCCAGTAGTAAGAGCGGGGGGCCTGGGGCCCAGTACTTC.

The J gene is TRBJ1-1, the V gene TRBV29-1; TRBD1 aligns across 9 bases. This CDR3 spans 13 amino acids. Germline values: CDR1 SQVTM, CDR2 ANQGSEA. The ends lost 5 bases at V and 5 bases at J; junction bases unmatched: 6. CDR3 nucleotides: TGCAGCGTTACCCGACAGGGGGGGACTGAAGCTTTCTTT. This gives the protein CSVTRQGGTEAFF.

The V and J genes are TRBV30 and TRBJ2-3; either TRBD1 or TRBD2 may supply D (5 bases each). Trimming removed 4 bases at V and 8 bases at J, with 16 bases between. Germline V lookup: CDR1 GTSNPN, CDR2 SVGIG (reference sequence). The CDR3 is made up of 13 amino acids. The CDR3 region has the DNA TGTGCCTGGACGCTCGTCGGGGACGGTACGCAGTATTTT. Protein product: CAWTLVGDGTQYF.

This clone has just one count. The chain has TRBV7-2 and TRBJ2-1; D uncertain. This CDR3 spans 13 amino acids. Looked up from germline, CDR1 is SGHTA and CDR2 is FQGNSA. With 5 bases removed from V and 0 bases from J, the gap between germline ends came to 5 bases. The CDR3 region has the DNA TGTGCCAGCAGCCCAGGCTCCTACAATGAGCAGTTCTTC. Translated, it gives CASSPGSYNEQFF.

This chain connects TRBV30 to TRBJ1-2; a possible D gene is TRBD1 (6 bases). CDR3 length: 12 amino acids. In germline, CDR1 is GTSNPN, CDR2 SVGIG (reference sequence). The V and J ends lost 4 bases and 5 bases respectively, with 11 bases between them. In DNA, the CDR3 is TGTGCCTGGAACTCAGGACAGTATGGCTACACCTTC. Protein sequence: CAWNSGQYGYTF. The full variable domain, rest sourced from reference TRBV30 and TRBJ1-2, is SQTIHQWPATLVQPVGSPLSLECTVEGTSNPNLYWYRQAAGRGLQLLFYSVGIGQISSEVPQNLSASRPQDRQFILSSKKLLLSDSGFYLCAWNSGQYGYTFGSGTRLTVV.

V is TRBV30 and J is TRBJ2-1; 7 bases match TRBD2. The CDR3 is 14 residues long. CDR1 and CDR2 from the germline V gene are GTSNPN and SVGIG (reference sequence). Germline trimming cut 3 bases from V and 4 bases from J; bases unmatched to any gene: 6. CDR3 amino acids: CAWSPGGFYNEQFF. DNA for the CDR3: TGTGCCTGGAGCCCGGGGGGATTTTACAATGAGCAGTTCTTC.